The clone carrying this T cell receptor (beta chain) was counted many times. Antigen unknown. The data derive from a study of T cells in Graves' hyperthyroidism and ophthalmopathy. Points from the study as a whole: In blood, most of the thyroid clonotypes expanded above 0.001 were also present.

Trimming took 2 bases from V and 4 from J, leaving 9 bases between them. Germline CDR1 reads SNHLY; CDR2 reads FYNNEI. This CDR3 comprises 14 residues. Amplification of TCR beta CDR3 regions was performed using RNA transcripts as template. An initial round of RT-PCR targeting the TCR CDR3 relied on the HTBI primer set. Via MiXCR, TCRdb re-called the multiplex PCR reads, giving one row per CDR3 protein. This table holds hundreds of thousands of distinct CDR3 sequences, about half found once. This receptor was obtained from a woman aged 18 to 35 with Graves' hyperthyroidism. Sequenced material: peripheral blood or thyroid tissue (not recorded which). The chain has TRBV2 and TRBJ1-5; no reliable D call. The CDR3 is CASSEIRNNQPQHF. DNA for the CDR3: TGTGCCAGCAGTGAAATCAGGAATAATCAGCCCCAGCATTTT.